A selection of T cell receptor beta chains follows, all from one sample in a study of a mutant IDH1 vaccine in newly diagnosed glioma. Libraries were prepared by immunoSEQ multiplex PCR; TCRdb keeps only in-frame clonotypes and omits some of them. Altogether more than 45,000 clones are present, around nine tenths being singletons, with the ten largest covering roughly 5%. These receptors have no known antigen. The material was PBMCs, obtained from a glioma patient whose treatment included an IDH1 peptide vaccine. The receptors come from a woman aged 40 to 50 with glioma. Both conserved end residues are part of each CDR3. D genes are given only for firm matches. Expanded clones are given a class, and other clones once, few, many or no size at all.

DNA: TGTGCCAGCAGCAAAATGACTAGACCGACGAGGGAGACCCAGTACTTC
CDR3: CASSKMTRPTRETQYF
J: TRBJ2-5
V: TRBV2
D: .
size: .

DNA: TGTGCCAGCAGCCAAGGGTCGATCAGCGGGAGTTTCTACGAGCAGTACTTC
CDR3: CASSQGSISGSFYEQYF
J: TRBJ2-7
V: TRBV14
D: TRBD2
size: .

DNA: TGTGCCAGTAGTATTGGACTTCCCGCCTACGAGCAGTACTTC
CDR3: CASSIGLPAYEQYF
J: TRBJ2-7
V: TRBV19
D: .
size: .

DNA: TGTGCCAGTAGTAAGGAGCCTAGCGGGAGCTACGAGCAGTACTTC
CDR3: CASSKEPSGSYEQYF
J: TRBJ2-7
V: TRBV19
D: TRBD2
size: .

DNA: TGTGCCAGCAGCCAAGAACCCAGCGGGGGGTTCGCAGATACGCAGTATTTT
CDR3: CASSQEPSGGFADTQYF
J: TRBJ2-3
V: TRBV4-2
D: TRBD2
size: once

DNA: TGTGCCAGCAGCTTAGCGATGGGGCCCGGAAACACCATATATTTT
CDR3: CASSLAMGPGNTIYF
J: TRBJ1-3
V: TRBV7-2
D: .
size: once

DNA: TGTGCCAGCTCTAGGGAACAAGGAACCCAGTACTTC
CDR3: CASSREQGTQYF
J: TRBJ2-5
V: TRBV13
D: .
size: few

DNA: TGTGCCAGCAGTGAAGGTTATAGCAATCAGCCCCAGCATTTT
CDR3: CASSEGYSNQPQHF
J: TRBJ1-5
V: TRBV6-1
D: .
size: .

DNA: TGTGCCAGCTCACCAACCTCAGGGGGCCGTTCCAAAAACATTCAGTACTTC
CDR3: CASSPTSGGRSKNIQYF
J: TRBJ2-4
V: TRBV18
D: TRBD1
size: .

DNA: TGTGCCAGTAGCAGGGGGGTGGGACAGGGGTCCCACGAGCAGTACTTC
CDR3: CASSRGVGQGSHEQYF
J: TRBJ2-7
V: TRBV19
D: TRBD1
size: .

DNA: TGTGCCAGTAGTATCCGCGGGGCTGAAGCTTTCTTT
CDR3: CASSIRGAEAFF
J: TRBJ1-1
V: TRBV19
D: .
size: .

DNA: TGTGCCAGCAGTTACTACGGGGAAGGCGAGCAGTACTTC
CDR3: CASSYYGEGEQYF
J: TRBJ2-7
V: TRBV6-5
D: .
size: .

DNA: TGTGCCAGCAGCTTACAAACCGGGACAGTTGGAAACACCATATATTTT
CDR3: CASSLQTGTVGNTIYF
J: TRBJ1-3
V: TRBV9
D: TRBD1
size: .

DNA: TGCGCCAGCAGCCAAGTTTTCCAGTATGAGCAGTTCTTC
CDR3: CASSQVFQYEQFF
J: TRBJ2-1
V: TRBV4-1
D: .
size: .

DNA: TGTGCCACCAGCAGAGATAGCGGGGGAGTCAGTTCCTACGAGCAGTACTTC
CDR3: CATSRDSGGVSSYEQYF
J: TRBJ2-7
V: TRBV15
D: TRBD2
size: .

DNA: TGCGCCAGCAGTGATAAGGGTTCCGGGGCCAACGTCCTGACTTTC
CDR3: CASSDKGSGANVLTF
J: TRBJ2-6
V: TRBV10-2
D: .
size: .

DNA: TGTGCCAGCAGTGGGCCGGGACTAGCGGGAGATGGAGATACGCAGTATTTT
CDR3: CASSGPGLAGDGDTQYF
J: TRBJ2-3
V: TRBV25-1
D: TRBD2
size: few

DNA: TGTGCTAGTGGTTTGATTCATGGACAGGGACGACACGAGCAGTACTTC
CDR3: CASGLIHGQGRHEQYF
J: TRBJ2-7
V: TRBV12-5
D: TRBD1
size: once

DNA: TGTGCCAGCAGCTCCTGGGTCCTAGCGGGAGGGAACACCGGGGAGCTGTTTTTT
CDR3: CASSSWVLAGGNTGELFF
J: TRBJ2-2
V: TRBV5-8
D: TRBD2
size: .

DNA: TGTGCCTCCAACCTGGCGCTTGGACACAGCAATGAGCAGTTCTTC
CDR3: CASNLALGHSNEQFF
J: TRBJ2-1
V: TRBV15
D: .
size: once

DNA: TGTGCCAGCAGTGAAGCGGGGGCGGGAGAACGGGAGACCCAGTACTTC
CDR3: CASSEAGAGERETQYF
J: TRBJ2-5
V: TRBV2
D: .
size: .

DNA: TGTGCCAGCAGGCAACTAGCGGGAGGTCTTGAGCAGTTCTTC
CDR3: CASRQLAGGLEQFF
J: TRBJ2-1
V: TRBV7-2
D: TRBD2
size: .

DNA: TGCGCCAGCAGTTTTTCAGGGGGATTAAACACCATATATTTT
CDR3: CASSFSGGLNTIYF
J: TRBJ1-3
V: TRBV5-1
D: TRBD1
size: .

DNA: TGTGCCAGCAGCCGATTAGCGGGAAACACCATATATTTT
CDR3: CASSRLAGNTIYF
J: TRBJ1-3
V: TRBV7-8
D: .
size: .

DNA: TGCGCCAGCAGCCATCCCCGCCCGGGACAGGGGAGGGATGAGCAGTTCTTC
CDR3: CASSHPRPGQGRDEQFF
J: TRBJ2-1
V: TRBV4-1
D: TRBD1
size: .

DNA: TGCGCCAGCAGCTTGGAGGCGGGTGGGAATCAGCCCCAGCATTTT
CDR3: CASSLEAGGNQPQHF
J: TRBJ1-5
V: TRBV5-1
D: .
size: .

DNA: TGCGCCAGCAGCTTGGTAGCAGGGGGCATCACAGATACGCAGTATTTT
CDR3: CASSLVAGGITDTQYF
J: TRBJ2-3
V: TRBV5-1
D: TRBD1
size: .

DNA: TGTGCCAGCAGCCCCTCGGGCACAGATACGCAGTATTTT
CDR3: CASSPSGTDTQYF
J: TRBJ2-3
V: TRBV5-4
D: .
size: .

DNA: TGTGCCAGCAGTCTGATGGGACTAGCGGCCCAAGAGACCCAGTACTTC
CDR3: CASSLMGLAAQETQYF
J: TRBJ2-5
V: TRBV28
D: TRBD2
size: .

DNA: TGTGCCAGCAATGGCTTCGGCGCATCCTACGAGCAGTACTTC
CDR3: CASNGFGASYEQYF
J: TRBJ2-7
V: TRBV2
D: .
size: .

DNA: TGTGCCAGCAGGCCCCTTGGCGGCAATCAGCCCCAGCATTTT
CDR3: CASRPLGGNQPQHF
J: TRBJ1-5
V: TRBV6-6
D: .
size: .

DNA: TGTGCCAGTAGGATGAACACCGGGGAGCTGTTTTTT
CDR3: CASRMNTGELFF
J: TRBJ2-2
V: TRBV19
D: .
size: .

DNA: TGCAGCGTTGCCCAACGGCAGGTTTTGGATGGCTACACCTTC
CDR3: CSVAQRQVLDGYTF
J: TRBJ1-2
V: TRBV29-1
D: .
size: .

DNA: TGCGCCAGCAGCTCGGGGACTAGCGGAGCAGGGTATACGCAGTATTTT
CDR3: CASSSGTSGAGYTQYF
J: TRBJ2-3
V: TRBV5-1
D: TRBD2
size: once

DNA: TGTGCTAGCAGCCTAGAGGGGGCTGGGGAGACCCAGTACTTC
CDR3: CASSLEGAGETQYF
J: TRBJ2-5
V: TRBV7-7
D: TRBD1
size: .

DNA: TGTGCCAGCAGGGATACGACAGGGAATAACCCTCCGGGCGAGCAGTACTTC
CDR3: CASRDTTGNNPPGEQYF
J: TRBJ2-7
V: TRBV7-2
D: TRBD1
size: .

DNA: TGCGCCAGCAGCTTGGACAGGACTCGATACGAGCAGTACTTC
CDR3: CASSLDRTRYEQYF
J: TRBJ2-7
V: TRBV5-1
D: .
size: .

DNA: TGCAGCGTTGGAGGACAGGGGGGTGGCACAGATACGCAGTATTTT
CDR3: CSVGGQGGGTDTQYF
J: TRBJ2-3
V: TRBV29-1
D: TRBD1
size: .

DNA: TGTGCCAGCAGGGAGACCCACACTGAAGCTTTCTTT
CDR3: CASRETHTEAFF
J: TRBJ1-1
V: TRBV28
D: .
size: .

DNA: TGTGCCAGCAGCAAGGGACAAGGAACTAGCACAGATACGCAGTATTTT
CDR3: CASSKGQGTSTDTQYF
J: TRBJ2-3
V: TRBV7-8
D: .
size: .

DNA: TGCAGCGCGGGACAGGGGACTTACAATGAGCAGTTCTTC
CDR3: CSAGQGTYNEQFF
J: TRBJ2-1
V: TRBV29-1
D: TRBD1
size: .

DNA: TGTGCCAGCAGCTTAGAAACAGGGGTGGGAGAGACCCAGTACTTC
CDR3: CASSLETGVGETQYF
J: TRBJ2-5
V: TRBV7-8
D: TRBD1
size: .

DNA: TGTGCCAGCAGCGTATACCCAGACTCCTACGAGCAGTACTTC
CDR3: CASSVYPDSYEQYF
J: TRBJ2-7
V: TRBV9
D: .
size: .

DNA: TGCGCCAGCAGCCCCCTACCAGGGGAAGGGAATCAGCCCCAGCATTTT
CDR3: CASSPLPGEGNQPQHF
J: TRBJ1-5
V: TRBV5-1
D: .
size: .

DNA: TGTGCCAGCAGCCAAAACTCCTTCTCTGGAAACACCATATATTTT
CDR3: CASSQNSFSGNTIYF
J: TRBJ1-3
V: TRBV21-1
D: .
size: .

DNA: TGTGCCAGCAGCTTAGGTTCTCCACCCCGCGGGCAGTACTTC
CDR3: CASSLGSPPRGQYF
J: TRBJ2-7
V: TRBV7-9
D: .
size: .

DNA: TGTGCCAGCAGCTTAGGGACTACTCAAGAGACCCAGTACTTC
CDR3: CASSLGTTQETQYF
J: TRBJ2-5
V: TRBV7-6
D: .
size: .

DNA: TGCGCCAGCAGCCAAGCTACAGGGGACGAGCAGTACTTC
CDR3: CASSQATGDEQYF
J: TRBJ2-7
V: TRBV4-3
D: TRBD1
size: .

DNA: TGTGCCAGTGCATCAGGGATTGGCACTGAAGCTTTCTTT
CDR3: CASASGIGTEAFF
J: TRBJ1-1
V: TRBV19
D: .
size: .

DNA: TGTGCCAGCAGAAAAGGGGGTCCCTTAGGGCCCCAGCATTTT
CDR3: CASRKGGPLGPQHF
J: TRBJ1-5
V: TRBV27
D: .
size: .

DNA: TGTGCCAGCAGCTTAGAACGGCTCCTCACCGGGGAGCTGTTTTTT
CDR3: CASSLERLLTGELFF
J: TRBJ2-2
V: TRBV7-8
D: .
size: .

DNA: TGTGCCAGTAGTATAGTTCAACGGAACACTGAAGCTTTCTTT
CDR3: CASSIVQRNTEAFF
J: TRBJ1-1
V: TRBV19
D: .
size: .

DNA: TGTGCCATCGACATAGCGAACACCGGGGAGCTGTTTTTT
CDR3: CAIDIANTGELFF
J: TRBJ2-2
V: TRBV2
D: .
size: .

DNA: TGTGCCAGCAGCCCAACACCGGACATGAACACTGAAGCTTTCTTT
CDR3: CASSPTPDMNTEAFF
J: TRBJ1-1
V: TRBV4-2
D: .
size: .